This TCR beta chain was identified during a study of blood T cell repertoires in COVID-19. Study context: COVID-19 samples collected from the United States, Italy and Spain covered acute and convalescent phases. In each case, the material was cDNA or gDNA derived from T cells, B-cell-depleted T cells, or PBMCs.

Profiling relied on immunoSEQ multiplex PCR, and the TCRdb table lists in-frame clones only, not all of them. The data show 270,000 or so clones, 70% to 90% seen once. CDR3 length: 16 residues. V was trimmed by 2 bases and J by 0 bases, leaving 11 bases between them. Looked up from germline, CDR1 is GTSNPN and CDR2 is SVGIG (reference sequence). The V gene is TRBV30, the J gene TRBJ2-6; the D gene is possibly TRBD1 (5 bases). Sequenced input: peripheral blood. The receptor's source is a woman aged 25-40 years with active or convalescent COVID-19. The CDR3 region is CAWSRQFNSGANVLTF. The CDR3 DNA sequence: TGTGCCTGGAGTAGACAGTTCAACTCTGGGGCCAACGTCCTGACTTTC.